This entry describes one T cell receptor beta chain. What it binds is unknown. The authors ran the assay at deep level. Assay: immunoSEQ multiplex PCR; the TCRdb copy retains only in-frame clones and omits some. The sample holds approximately 2.4 million clones, about 94% seen once. This specimen comes from a study of shared clonotypes between healthy human individuals. Study-wide results and caveats: Some naive CD4 clonotypes, roughly 4.7%, turned up in common across a handful of donors.

Specimen: naive CD4+ T cells sorted from blood. Sample subset: CD45RA+ positively selected. This receptor was taken from a man aged 18 to 30 in good health.

CDR3 coding DNA: TGTGCCAGCAGCTTAGAACCGGGACGAGACGAGCAGTACTTC. Amino acids: CASSLEPGRDEQYF. V and J are TRBV7-9 and TRBJ2-7; D may correspond to TRBD1 or TRBD2 (5 bases each). V lost 1 base and J lost 5, with 12 bases in between. Germline CDR1 SEHNR, CDR2 FQNEAQ (reference sequence). CDR3 length: 14 amino acids.